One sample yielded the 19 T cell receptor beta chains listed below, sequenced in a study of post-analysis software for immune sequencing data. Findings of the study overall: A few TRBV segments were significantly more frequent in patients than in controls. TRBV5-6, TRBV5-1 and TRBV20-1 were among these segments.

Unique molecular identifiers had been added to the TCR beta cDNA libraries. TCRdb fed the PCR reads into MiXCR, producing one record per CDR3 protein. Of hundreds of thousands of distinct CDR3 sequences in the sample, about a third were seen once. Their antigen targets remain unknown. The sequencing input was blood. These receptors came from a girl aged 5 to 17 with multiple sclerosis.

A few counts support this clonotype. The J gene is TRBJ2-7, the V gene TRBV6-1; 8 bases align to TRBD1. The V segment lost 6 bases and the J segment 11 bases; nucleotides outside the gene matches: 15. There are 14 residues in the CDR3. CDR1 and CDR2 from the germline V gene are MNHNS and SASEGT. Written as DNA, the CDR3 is TGTGCCAGCAGACAGATCGGACAGGGACAGAAGGAGTACTTC. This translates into CASRQIGQGQKEYF.

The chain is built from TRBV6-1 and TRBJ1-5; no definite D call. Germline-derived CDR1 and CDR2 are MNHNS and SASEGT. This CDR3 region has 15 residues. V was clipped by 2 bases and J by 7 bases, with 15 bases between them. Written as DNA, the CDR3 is TGTGCCAGCAGTGAATTAGGGCAAACCGGACAGCCCCAGCATTTT. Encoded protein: CASSELGQTGQPQHF.

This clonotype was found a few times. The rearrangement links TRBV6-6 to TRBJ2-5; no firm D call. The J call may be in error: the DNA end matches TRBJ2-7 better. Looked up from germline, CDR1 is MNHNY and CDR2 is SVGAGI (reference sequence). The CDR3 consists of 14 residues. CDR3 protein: CASSYSGKRHEQYF. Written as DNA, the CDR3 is TGTGCCAGCAGTTACTCGGGAAAAAGGCACGAGCAGTACTTC.

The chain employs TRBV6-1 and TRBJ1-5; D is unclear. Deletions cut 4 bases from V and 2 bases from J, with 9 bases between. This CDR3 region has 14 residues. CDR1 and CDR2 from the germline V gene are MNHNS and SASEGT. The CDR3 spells CASSVDLGNQPQHF. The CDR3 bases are TGTGCCAGCAGTGTGGACTTGGGCAATCAGCCCCAGCATTTT.

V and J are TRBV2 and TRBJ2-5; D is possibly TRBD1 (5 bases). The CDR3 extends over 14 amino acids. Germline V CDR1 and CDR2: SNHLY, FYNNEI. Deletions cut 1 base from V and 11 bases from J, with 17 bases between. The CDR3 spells CASSEGAGNYEQYF. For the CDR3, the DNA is TGTGCCAGCAGTGAAGGGGCAGGGAACTATGAGCAGTACTTC.

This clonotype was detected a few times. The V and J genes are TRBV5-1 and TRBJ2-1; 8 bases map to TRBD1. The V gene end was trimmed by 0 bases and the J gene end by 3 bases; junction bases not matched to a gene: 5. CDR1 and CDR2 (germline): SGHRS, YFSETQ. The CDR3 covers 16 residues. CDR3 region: CASSLATDRVYNEQFF. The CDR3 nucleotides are TGCGCCAGCAGCTTGGCCACGGACAGGGTCTACAATGAGCAGTTCTTC.

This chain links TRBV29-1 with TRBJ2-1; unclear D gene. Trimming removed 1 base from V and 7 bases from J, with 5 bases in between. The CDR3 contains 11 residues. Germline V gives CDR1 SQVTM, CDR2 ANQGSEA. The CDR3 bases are TGCAGCGTTGAAGTGGGGAATGAGCAGTTCTTC. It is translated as CSVEVGNEQFF.

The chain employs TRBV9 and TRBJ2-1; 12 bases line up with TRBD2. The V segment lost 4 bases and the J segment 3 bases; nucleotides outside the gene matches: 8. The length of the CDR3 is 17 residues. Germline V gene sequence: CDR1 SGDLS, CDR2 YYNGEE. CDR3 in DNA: TGTGCCAGCAGCCCAGAGGGGACTAGCGGGTACTACAATGAGCAGTTCTTC. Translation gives CASSPEGTSGYYNEQFF.

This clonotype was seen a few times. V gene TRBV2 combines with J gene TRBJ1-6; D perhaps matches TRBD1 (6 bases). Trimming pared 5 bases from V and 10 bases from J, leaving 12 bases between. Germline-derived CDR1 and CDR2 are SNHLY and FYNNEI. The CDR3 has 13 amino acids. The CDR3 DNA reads TGTGCCAGCAGTCAGGGGTTTGAATCACCCCTCCACTTT. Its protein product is CASSQGFESPLHF.

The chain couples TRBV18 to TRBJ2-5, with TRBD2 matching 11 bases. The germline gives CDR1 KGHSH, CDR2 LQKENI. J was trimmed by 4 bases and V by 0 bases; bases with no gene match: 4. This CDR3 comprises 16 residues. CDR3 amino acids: CASSPPKLAGGETQYF. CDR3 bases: TGTGCCAGCTCACCACCGAAGCTAGCGGGGGGAGAGACCCAGTACTTC.

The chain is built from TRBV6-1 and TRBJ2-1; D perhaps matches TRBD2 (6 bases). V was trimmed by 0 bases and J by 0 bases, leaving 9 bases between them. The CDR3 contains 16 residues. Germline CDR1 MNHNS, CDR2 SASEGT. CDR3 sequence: CASSEALGGSYNEQFF. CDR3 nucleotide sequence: TGTGCCAGCAGTGAAGCGCTGGGGGGCTCCTACAATGAGCAGTTCTTC.

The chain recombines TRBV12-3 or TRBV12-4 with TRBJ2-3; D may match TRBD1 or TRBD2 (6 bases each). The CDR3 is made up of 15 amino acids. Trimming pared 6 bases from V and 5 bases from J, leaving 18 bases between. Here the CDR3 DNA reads TGTGCCAGCAGCACAACAGGGTCCGGGGGAGATACGCAGTATTTT. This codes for CASSTTGSGGDTQYF.

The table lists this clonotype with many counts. CDR3 bases: TGTGCCAGCAGCCCGGACAGCTCCTACGAGCAGTACTTC. Its protein is CASSPDSSYEQYF. V gene TRBV12-3 or TRBV12-4 combines with J gene TRBJ2-7; the D gene is possibly TRBD1 (6 bases). This CDR3 has 13 amino acids. V was cut by 6 bases and J by 0 bases, with 9 bases left in between.

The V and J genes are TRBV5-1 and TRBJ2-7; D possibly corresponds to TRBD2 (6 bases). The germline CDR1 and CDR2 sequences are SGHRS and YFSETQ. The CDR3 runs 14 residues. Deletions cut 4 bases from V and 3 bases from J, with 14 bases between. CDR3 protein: CASSLGLGDYEQYF. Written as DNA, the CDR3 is TGCGCCAGCAGCCTGGGACTTGGGGACTACGAGCAGTACTTC.

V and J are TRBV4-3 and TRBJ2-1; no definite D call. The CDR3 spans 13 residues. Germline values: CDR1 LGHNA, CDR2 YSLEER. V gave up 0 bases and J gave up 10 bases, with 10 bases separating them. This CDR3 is CASSQDRSREQFF. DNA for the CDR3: TGCGCCAGCAGCCAAGATAGGTCCCGGGAGCAGTTCTTC.

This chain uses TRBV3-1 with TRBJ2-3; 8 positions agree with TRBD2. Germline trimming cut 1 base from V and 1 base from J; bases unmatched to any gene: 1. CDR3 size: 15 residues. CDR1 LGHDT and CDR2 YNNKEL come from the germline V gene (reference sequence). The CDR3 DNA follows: TGTGCCAGCAGCCAAGGAGCGGGGGGCACAGATACGCAGTATTTT. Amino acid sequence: CASSQGAGGTDTQYF.

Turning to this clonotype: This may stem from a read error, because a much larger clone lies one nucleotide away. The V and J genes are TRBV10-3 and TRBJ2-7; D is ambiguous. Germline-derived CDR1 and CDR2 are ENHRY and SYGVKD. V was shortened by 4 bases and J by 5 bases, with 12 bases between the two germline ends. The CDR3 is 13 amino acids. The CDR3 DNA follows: TGTGCCATCAGTGCTGACACCACCAACGAGCAGTACTTC. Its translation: CAISADTTNEQYF.

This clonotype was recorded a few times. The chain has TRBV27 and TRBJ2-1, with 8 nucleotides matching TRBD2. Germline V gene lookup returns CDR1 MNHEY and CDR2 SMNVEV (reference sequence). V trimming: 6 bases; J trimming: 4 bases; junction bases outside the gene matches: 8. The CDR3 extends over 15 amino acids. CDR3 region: CASSLGGARYNEQFF. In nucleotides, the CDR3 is TGTGCCAGCAGCCTCGGGGGGGCCAGGTACAATGAGCAGTTCTTC.

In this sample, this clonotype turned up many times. CDR3 nucleotides: TGCAGCGTTGAAATCTCCTCGGGAGATACGCAGTATTTT. Its translation is CSVEISSGDTQYF. The rearrangement uses TRBV29-1 and TRBJ2-3, with D unclear. Trimming removed 2 bases at V and 5 bases at J, with 11 bases between. The germline V gene has CDR1 SQVTM and CDR2 ANQGSEA. The CDR3 is 13 amino acids.